Presented here are 5 T cell receptor beta chains from one specimen sequenced in a study of vaccination and CD4 T cells after COVID-19. No cognate antigen is known for these TCRs. Treatment meaning: roughly 11-day PBMC culture with coronavirus spike peptide pools or control peptides (ViraFEST assay). The Oncomine TCR Beta short-read assay sequenced DNA from cultured CD4+ T cells. TCRdb re-derived calls from the PCR reads in MiXCR, one entry per CDR3 protein. The sample consists of about 12,000 distinct CDR3 sequences, less than 80% of them appearing once. The sequenced material came from CD4+ T cells from blood, cultured in vitro. These receptor sequences come from a human donor who had recovered from COVID-19.

This clonotype turned up a few times. The chain carries TRBV28 and TRBJ2-2; possibly TRBD2 for D (6 bases). CDR1 and CDR2 (germline): MDHEN, SYDVKM. V lost 6 bases to trimming and J lost 6 bases, with 14 bases between them. The CDR3 contains 14 residues. CDR3 region: CASRTRTPPGELFF. Here the CDR3 DNA reads TGTGCCAGCAGGACTAGGACCCCTCCCGGGGAGCTGTTTTTT.

J is TRBJ2-7 and V is TRBV2; D is possibly TRBD2 (5 bases). CDR3 length: 17 amino acids. Trimming removed 4 bases from V and 1 base from J, with 20 bases in between. In germline, CDR1 is SNHLY, CDR2 FYNNEI. This CDR3 is CASSGGPHRTGSYEQYF. DNA for the CDR3: TGTGCCAGCAGTGGCGGTCCCCACCGAACGGGGTCCTACGAGCAGTACTTC.

V is TRBV28 and J is TRBJ1-5, with 7 positions matching TRBD1. The CDR3 runs to 15 residues. The V segment lost 5 bases and the J segment 4 bases; nucleotides outside the gene matches: 8. CDR1 is MDHEN and CDR2 is SYDVKM in the germline V gene. The CDR3 nucleotides read TGTGCCAGCAGTCCCGGGGGACAGAGAAATCAGCCCCAGCATTTT. The encoded protein is CASSPGGQRNQPQHF. The whole variable domain, filled in from reference TRBV28 and TRBJ1-5, reads DVKVTQSSRYLVKRTGEKVFLECVQDMDHENMFWYRQDPGLGLRLIYFSYDVKMKEKGDIPEGYSVSREKKERFSLILESASTNQTSMYLCASSPGGQRNQPQHFGDGTRLSIL.

This clonotype came up a few times. The chain is built from TRBV7-2 and TRBJ2-5, with D possibly matching TRBD1 (5 bases). The CDR3 is made up of 14 amino acids. V lost 5 bases, J lost 7 bases, and 17 bases lay in between. CDR1 is SGHTA, CDR2 FQGNSA, per germline. The CDR3, as DNA: TGTGCCAGCAGCCTCCATGACAGCCTCGGGACCCAGTACTTC. Translating gives CASSLHDSLGTQYF.

The chain uses TRBV6-1 and TRBJ2-7, with 8 bases matching TRBD1. After removal of 5 bases from V and 3 bases from J, the junction contained 6 bases not matched to a gene. Germline CDR1 reads MNHNS; CDR2 reads SASEGT. CDR3 length: 14 amino acids. The CDR3 DNA sequence: TGTGCCAGCAGTATTGACAGGGGAAACTACGAGCAGTACTTC. As protein: CASSIDRGNYEQYF.